This TCR beta chain was obtained from a study of blood T cell repertoires in COVID-19. Study at large: Both acute and convalescent COVID-19 samples were obtained from the United States, Italy and Spain. T cells, B-cell-depleted T cells, or PBMCs supplied cDNA or gDNA.

Authors' analysis steps: Amplification of reference gene primers was used by the study to estimate nucleated cell counts. TCRdb keeps only in-frame clones here, not all; method: immunoSEQ multiplex PCR. The V and J calls and clone size are taken from that table; D and trimming were inferred from the DNA. The sample holds 50,000 to 75,000 clones, around 81% seen once. With V trimmed by 4 bases and J by 2 bases, 3 bases remained unmatched. CDR1 and CDR2 (germline): LGHDT, YNNKEL (reference sequence). The CDR3 length is 14 residues. The receptor was isolated from an elderly woman with active or convalescent COVID-19. The genes are TRBV3-1 (or the pseudogene TRBV3-2) and TRBJ2-7; TRBD1 matches at 9 bases. Sample: peripheral blood. CDR3 in DNA: TGTGCCAGCAGCCGACAGGGGGGGGCCTACGAGCAGTACTTC. Amino acid sequence: CASSRQGGAYEQYF.